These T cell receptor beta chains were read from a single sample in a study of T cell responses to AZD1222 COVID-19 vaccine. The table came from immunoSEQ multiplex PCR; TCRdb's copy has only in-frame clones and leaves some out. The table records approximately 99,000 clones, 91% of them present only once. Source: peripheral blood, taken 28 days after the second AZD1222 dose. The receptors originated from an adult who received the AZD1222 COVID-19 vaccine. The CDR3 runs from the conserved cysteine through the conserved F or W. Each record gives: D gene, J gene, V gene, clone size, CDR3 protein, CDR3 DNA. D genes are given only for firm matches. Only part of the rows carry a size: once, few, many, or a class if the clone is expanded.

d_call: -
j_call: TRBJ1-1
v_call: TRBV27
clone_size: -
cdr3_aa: CASSPSVGYLSEAFF
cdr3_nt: TGTGCCAGCAGTCCTTCTGTAGGGTATCTTTCTGAAGCTTTCTTT

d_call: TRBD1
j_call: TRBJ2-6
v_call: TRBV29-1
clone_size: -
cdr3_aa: CSAGDRVIGGANVLTF
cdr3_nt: TGCAGCGCAGGGGACAGGGTAATTGGTGGGGCCAACGTCCTGACTTTC

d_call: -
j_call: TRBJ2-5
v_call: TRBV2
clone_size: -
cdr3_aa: CASSGGLQETQYF
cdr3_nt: TGTGCCAGCAGTGGCGGCCTCCAAGAGACCCAGTACTTC

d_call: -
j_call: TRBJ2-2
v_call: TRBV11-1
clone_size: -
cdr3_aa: CASSLGVTGELFF
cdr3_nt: TGTGCCAGCAGCTTAGGAGTCACCGGGGAGCTGTTTTTT

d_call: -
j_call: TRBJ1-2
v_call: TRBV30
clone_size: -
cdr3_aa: CAWGRLSWGGHTF
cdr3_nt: TGTGCCTGGGGTAGACTGTCCTGGGGTGGCCACACCTTC

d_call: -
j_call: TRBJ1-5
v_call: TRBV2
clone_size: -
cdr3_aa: CASSENQGSQPQHF
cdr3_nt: TGTGCCAGCAGTGAAAATCAGGGGAGTCAGCCCCAGCATTTT

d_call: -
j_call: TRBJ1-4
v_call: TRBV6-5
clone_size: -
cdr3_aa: CASRGPGIEKLFF
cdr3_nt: TGTGCCAGCAGGGGGCCGGGAATTGAAAAACTGTTTTTT

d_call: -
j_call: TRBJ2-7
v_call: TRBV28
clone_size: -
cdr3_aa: CASSHYEQYF
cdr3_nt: TGTGCCAGCAGTCACTACGAGCAGTACTTC

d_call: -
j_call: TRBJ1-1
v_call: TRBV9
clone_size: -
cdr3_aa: CASSPRRVDTEAFF
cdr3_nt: TGTGCCAGCAGCCCGAGGAGGGTGGACACTGAAGCTTTCTTT

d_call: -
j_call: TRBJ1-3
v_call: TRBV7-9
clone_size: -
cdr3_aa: CASSLSHLESGNTIYF
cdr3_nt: TGTGCCAGCAGCTTAAGCCACCTGGAGTCTGGAAACACCATATATTTT

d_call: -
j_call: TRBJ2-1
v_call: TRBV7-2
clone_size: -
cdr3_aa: CASSLNSGLGEQFF
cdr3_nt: TGTGCCAGCAGCTTAAATTCTGGTTTGGGTGAGCAGTTCTTC

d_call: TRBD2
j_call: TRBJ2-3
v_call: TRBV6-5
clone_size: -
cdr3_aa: CASSYSGSVPPDTQYF
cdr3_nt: TGTGCCAGCAGTTACAGCGGGAGTGTCCCCCCAGATACGCAGTATTTT

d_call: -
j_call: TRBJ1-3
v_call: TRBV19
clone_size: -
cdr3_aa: CASSISNPGNTIYF
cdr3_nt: TGTGCCAGTAGTATCAGCAATCCTGGAAACACCATATATTTT

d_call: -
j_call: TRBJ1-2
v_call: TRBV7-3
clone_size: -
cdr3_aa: CASSLSGETGPDGYTF
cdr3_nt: TGTGCCAGCAGCTTAAGTGGGGAGACGGGGCCGGATGGCTACACCTTC

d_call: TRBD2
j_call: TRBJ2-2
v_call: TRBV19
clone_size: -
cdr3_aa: CASSASGKTGELFF
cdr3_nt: TGTGCCAGTAGCGCTAGCGGGAAGACCGGGGAGCTGTTTTTT

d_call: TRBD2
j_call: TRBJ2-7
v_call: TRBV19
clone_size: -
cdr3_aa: CATSTGEAGGPYEQYF
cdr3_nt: TGTGCCACCTCCACAGGAGAAGCGGGAGGACCCTACGAGCAGTACTTC

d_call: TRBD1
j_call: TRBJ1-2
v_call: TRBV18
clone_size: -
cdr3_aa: CASSTDRAYGYTF
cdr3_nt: TGTGCCAGCTCTACGGACAGGGCCTATGGCTACACCTTC

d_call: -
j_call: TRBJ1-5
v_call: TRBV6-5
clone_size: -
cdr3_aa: CACGEPYSNQPQHF
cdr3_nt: TGTGCCTGCGGGGAGCCGTATAGCAATCAGCCCCAGCATTTT

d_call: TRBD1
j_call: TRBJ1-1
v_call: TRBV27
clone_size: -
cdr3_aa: CASRDRANTEAFF
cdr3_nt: TGTGCCAGCAGAGACAGGGCGAACACTGAAGCTTTCTTT

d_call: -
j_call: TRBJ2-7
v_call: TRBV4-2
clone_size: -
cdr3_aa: CASSQDPPGATRNEQYF
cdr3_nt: TGTGCCAGCAGCCAAGACCCCCCGGGGGCAACTCGAAACGAGCAGTACTTC

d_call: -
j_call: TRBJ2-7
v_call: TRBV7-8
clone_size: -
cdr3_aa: CASSLRSGASGGEQYF
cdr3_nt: TGTGCCAGCAGCTTAAGGAGTGGGGCCTCCGGGGGCGAGCAGTACTTC

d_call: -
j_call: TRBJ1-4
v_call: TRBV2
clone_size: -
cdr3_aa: CATRDRPNEKLFF
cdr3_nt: TGTGCCACCAGAGACAGGCCTAATGAAAAACTGTTTTTT

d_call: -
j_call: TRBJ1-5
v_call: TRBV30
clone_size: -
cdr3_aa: CAWAFPGNQPQHF
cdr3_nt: TGTGCCTGGGCCTTCCCCGGCAATCAGCCCCAGCATTTT

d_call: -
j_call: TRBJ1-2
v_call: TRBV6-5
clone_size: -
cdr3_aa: CASSPGILNYGYTF
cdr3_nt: TGTGCCAGCAGTCCCGGAATCCTTAACTATGGCTACACCTTC

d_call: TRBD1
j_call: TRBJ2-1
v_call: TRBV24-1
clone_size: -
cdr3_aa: CATSELGQRGDNEQFF
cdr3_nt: TGTGCCACCAGTGAACTGGGACAGAGAGGGGACAATGAGCAGTTCTTC

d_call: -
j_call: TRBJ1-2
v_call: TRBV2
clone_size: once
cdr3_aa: CASLVRGSDGYTF
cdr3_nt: TGTGCCAGCCTTGTCCGGGGTTCTGATGGCTACACCTTC